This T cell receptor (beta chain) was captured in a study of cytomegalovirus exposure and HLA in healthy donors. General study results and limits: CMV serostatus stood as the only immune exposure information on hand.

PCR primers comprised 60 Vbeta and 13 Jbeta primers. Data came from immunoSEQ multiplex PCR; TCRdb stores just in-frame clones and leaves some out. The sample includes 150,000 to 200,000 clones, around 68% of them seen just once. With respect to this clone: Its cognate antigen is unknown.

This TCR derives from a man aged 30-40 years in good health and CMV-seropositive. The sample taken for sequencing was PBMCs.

The CDR3 here is CASSLAKASGRLDTQYF. In DNA form, the CDR3 reads TGCGCCAGCAGCTTGGCCAAGGCTAGCGGGAGGTTAGATACGCAGTATTTT. The chain couples TRBV5-1 to TRBJ2-3; TRBD2 agrees at 11 bases. The CDR3 length is 17 residues. CDR1 and CDR2 (germline): SGHRS, YFSETQ. The V gene end was trimmed by 0 bases and the J gene end by 5 bases; junction bases not matched to a gene: 8. The whole variable domain, filled in from reference TRBV5-1 and TRBJ2-3, reads KAGVTQTPRYLIKTRGQQVTLSCSPISGHRSVSWYQQTPGQGLQFLFEYFSETQRNKGNFPGRFSGRQFSNSRSEMNVSTLELGDSALYLCASSLAKASGRLDTQYFGPGTRLTVL.